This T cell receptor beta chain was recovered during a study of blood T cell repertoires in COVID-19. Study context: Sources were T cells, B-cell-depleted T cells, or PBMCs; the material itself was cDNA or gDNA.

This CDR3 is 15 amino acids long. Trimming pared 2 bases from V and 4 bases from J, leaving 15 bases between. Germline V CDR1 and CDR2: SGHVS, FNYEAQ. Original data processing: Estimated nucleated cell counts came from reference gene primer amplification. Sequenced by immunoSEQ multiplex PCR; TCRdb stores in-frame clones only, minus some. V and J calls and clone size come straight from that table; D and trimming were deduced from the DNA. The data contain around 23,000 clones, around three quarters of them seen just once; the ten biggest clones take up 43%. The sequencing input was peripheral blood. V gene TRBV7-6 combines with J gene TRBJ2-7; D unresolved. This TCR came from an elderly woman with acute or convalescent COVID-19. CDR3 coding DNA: TGTGCCAGCAGCTTAAACACGGGTGGCCTATACGAGCAGTACTTC. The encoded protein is CASSLNTGGLYEQYF. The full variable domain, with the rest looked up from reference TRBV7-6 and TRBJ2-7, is GAGVSQSPRYKVTKRGQDVALRCDPISGHVSLYWYRQALGQGPEFLTYFNYEAQQDKSGLPNDRFSAERPEGSISTLTIQRTEQRDSAMYRCASSLNTGGLYEQYFGPGTRLTVT.